The 32 T cell receptor beta chains below all came from one sample that was sequenced in a study of cytomegalovirus exposure and HLA in healthy donors. With 60 Vbeta and 13 Jbeta primers, the PCR was carried out. The repertoire was sequenced with immunoSEQ multiplex PCR; TCRdb's copy has only in-frame clones and lacks some. The specimen's table records some 130,000 clones. The sample comprised PBMCs. These receptor sequences come from a woman aged 40 to 50 in good health and CMV-seropositive.

The J gene is TRBJ2-7, the V gene TRBV5-1; the match to TRBD1 covers 11 bases. Germline CDR1 SGHRS, CDR2 YFSETQ. There are 14 residues in the CDR3. Losses at the gene ends were 4 bases for V and 7 bases for J; bases not matched to a gene: 7. The CDR3 DNA reads TGCGCCAGCAGCGCCGGACAGGGGGCGCGGGAGCAGTACTTC. As protein: CASSAGQGAREQYF. Complete variable domain (other parts from reference TRBV5-1 and TRBJ2-7): KAGVTQTPRYLIKTRGQQVTLSCSPISGHRSVSWYQQTPGQGLQFLFEYFSETQRNKGNFPGRFSGRQFSNSRSEMNVSTLELGDSALYLCASSAGQGAREQYFGPGTRLTVT.

The chain employs TRBV28 and TRBJ1-2; D is ambiguous. This CDR3 region has 14 residues. Trimming left V 3 bases short and J 2 bases short, with 10 bases between. CDR1 and CDR2 from the germline V gene are MDHEN and SYDVKM. The CDR3 DNA follows: TGTGCCAGCAGTTTCCCGGAGGGCAACTATGGCTACACCTTC. It codes for CASSFPEGNYGYTF.

The V and J genes are TRBV19 and TRBJ2-6; D gene unclear. The CDR3 consists of 12 residues. In germline, CDR1 is LNHDA, CDR2 SQIVND (reference sequence). CDR3 nucleotides: TGTGGAACAGCCTCTGGGGCCAACGTCCTGACTTTC. It translates to CGTASGANVLTF.

The chain employs TRBV7-9 and TRBJ1-1, with unresolved D. The CDR3 has 11 amino acids. Trimming removed 4 bases at V and 6 bases at J, with 6 bases between. CDR1 is SEHNR, CDR2 FQNEAQ, per germline (reference sequence). CDR3 residues: CASSSTPEAFF. The CDR3 DNA sequence: TGTGCCAGCAGCTCTACCCCTGAAGCTTTCTTT.

The chain combines TRBV6-1 with TRBJ2-1; tentative D call: TRBD1 (6 bases). This CDR3 contains 16 residues. Per germline, CDR1 MNHNS and CDR2 SASEGT. V lost 1 base to trimming and J lost 4 bases, with 14 bases between them. The CDR3, as DNA: TGTGCCAGCAGTGAAGATGCCAGGGGATATTACAATGAGCAGTTCTTC. It translates to CASSEDARGYYNEQFF.

The chain uses TRBV14 and TRBJ2-2; 16 bases are shared with TRBD2. The J segment lost 1 base and the V segment lost 0 bases, leaving 8 bases of the junction unmatched. CDR1 SGHDN and CDR2 FVKESK come from the germline V gene. The CDR3 is made up of 21 amino acids. CDR3 sequence: CASSQDLLGTSGRENTGELFF. CDR3 coding DNA: TGTGCCAGCAGCCAAGACCTACTAGGGACTAGCGGGAGGGAGAACACCGGGGAGCTGTTTTTT.

V usage is TRBV27 and J usage is TRBJ2-7, with 10 positions matching TRBD2. The germline V gene encodes CDR1 MNHEY and CDR2 SMNVEV (reference sequence). J gave up 3 bases and V 5 bases, and 19 bases lay outside the gene matches. This CDR3 is built from 19 residues. CDR3 nucleotide sequence: TGTGCCAGCAGTCCCCAGAGTAGCGGGAGGATCTCCACCTTCTACGAGCAGTACTTC. It codes for CASSPQSSGRISTFYEQYF.

The chain carries TRBV27 and TRBJ2-1, with 7 bases identical to TRBD1. V gave up 0 bases and J gave up 7 bases; unmatched junction bases: 6. The CDR3 sequence is 15 residues long. Germline V gene lookup returns CDR1 MNHEY and CDR2 SMNVEV (reference sequence). The CDR3 DNA is TGTGCCAGCAGTTTATCTCTGACAGGGTTGAATGAGCAGTTCTTC. This codes for CASSLSLTGLNEQFF.

The chain has TRBV11-1 and TRBJ2-7; 8 bases agree with TRBD1. The CDR3 has 14 residues. CDR1 is SGHAT and CDR2 is FQDESV in the germline V gene (reference sequence). The V and J ends lost 4 bases and 2 bases, in that order; junction bases with no gene match: 4. CDR3 nucleotide sequence: TGTGCCAGCAGCTACCGGGACAGGACCTACGAGCAGTACTTC. This gives the protein CASSYRDRTYEQYF.

As concerns this clone: Sequence at one end of the junction differs from germline and may be a read error. The chain couples TRBV7-8 to TRBJ2-3; TRBD2 matches 11 bases. Germline V gives CDR1 SGHVS, CDR2 FQNEAQ. The CDR3 sequence is 12 residues long. CDR3 nucleotides: TGTGCCAGCAGCCTAGCGGGAGGCACGCAGTATTTT. It translates to CASSLAGGTQYF.

The chain joins TRBV5-8 to TRBJ2-7, with TRBD2 matching over 9 bases. Germline lookup yields CDR1 SGHTS and CDR2 YDEGEE. The CDR3 sequence is 16 residues long. V lost 0 bases to trimming and J lost 5 bases; unmatched junction nucleotides: 9. CDR3 region: CASSLGAGGGLDEQYF. Here the CDR3 DNA reads TGTGCCAGCAGCTTGGGTGCGGGGGGGGGTCTGGACGAGCAGTACTTC.

The gene calls are TRBV27 and TRBJ2-5, with 16 bases aligning to TRBD2. This CDR3 region has 18 residues. V was clipped by 1 base and J by 2 bases; unmatched bases: 4. The germline CDR1 and CDR2 sequences are MNHEY and SMNVEV (reference sequence). The CDR3 bases are TGTGCCAGCAGTTTATTTGGGACTAGCGGGAGGGGGCAAGAGACCCAGTACTTC. Translated: CASSLFGTSGRGQETQYF.

This chain uses TRBV27 with TRBJ2-3; 9 bases line up with TRBD2. The germline V gene encodes CDR1 MNHEY and CDR2 SMNVEV (reference sequence). The V and J ends lost 8 bases and 5 bases, in that order; junction bases with no gene match: 11. The CDR3 covers 15 residues. The CDR3 region is CASGLKREVKDTQYF. The CDR3 DNA reads as TGTGCCAGCGGACTTAAGCGGGAGGTCAAAGATACGCAGTATTTT.

The chain uses TRBV30 and TRBJ1-2, with D uncertain. Germline CDR1 and CDR2: GTSNPN and SVGIG (reference sequence). The CDR3 runs 12 residues. V was trimmed by 0 bases and J by 8 bases, leaving 10 bases between them. The CDR3 coding sequence is TGTGCCTGGAGTGTCGGATCTAGAGGCTACACCTTC. Translation: CAWSVGSRGYTF.

V and J are TRBV28 and TRBJ2-7; TRBD1 matches 10 bases. Trimming removed 10 bases from V and 4 bases from J; junction bases left unmatched: 7. The V gene's germline CDR1 is MDHEN and CDR2 SYDVKM. The CDR3 has 13 residues. The DNA for the CDR3 is TGTGCCATCCGGACAGGGGGAGGATACGAGCAGTACTTC. It translates to CAIRTGGGYEQYF.

This clone is labeled medium-sized based on frequency. The chain links TRBV6-4 to TRBJ2-1; D gene unclear. V lost 0 bases and J 6 bases, leaving 6 bases between the germline ends. Germline V gives CDR1 MRHNA, CDR2 SNTAGT. The length of the CDR3 is 13 residues. CDR3 sequence reads: CASSDSPSNEQFF. The CDR3 DNA is TGTGCCAGCAGTGACTCGCCTAGCAATGAGCAGTTCTTC.

J is TRBJ2-5 and V is TRBV5-6; 7 positions agree with TRBD2. The CDR3 has 16 amino acids. Looked up from germline, CDR1 is SGHDT and CDR2 is YYEEEE. Losses at the gene ends were 4 bases for V and 0 bases for J; bases not matched to a gene: 9. The CDR3 sequence is CASSPRGRADQETQYF. CDR3 sequence (DNA): TGTGCCAGCAGCCCCCGGGGGAGGGCCGACCAAGAGACCCAGTACTTC.

This chain links TRBV19 with TRBJ2-7; D is possibly TRBD2 (6 bases). Germline CDR1 and CDR2: LNHDA and SQIVND (reference sequence). This CDR3 has 15 amino acids. V was shortened by 5 bases and J by 3 bases, with 17 bases between the two germline ends. CDR3: CASSSEGQALYEQYF. Written as DNA, the CDR3 is TGTGCCAGTAGTTCGGAGGGGCAGGCCCTCTACGAGCAGTACTTC.

The V call is TRBV7-3, the J call TRBJ2-2; 9 nucleotides agree with TRBD2. Per the germline V gene, CDR1 is SGHTA and CDR2 is FQGTGA. CDR3 size: 14 residues. With V trimmed by 8 bases and J by 5 bases, 6 bases remained unmatched. The CDR3 loop is CASRSAGGTGELFF. DNA of the CDR3: TGTGCCAGCCGGTCGGCGGGAGGGACCGGGGAGCTGTTTTTT.

J is TRBJ2-7 and V is TRBV29-1, with 10 bases aligning to TRBD1. The V segment lost 4 bases and the J segment 1 base; nucleotides outside the gene matches: 4. CDR3 size: 14 residues. The V gene's germline CDR1 is SQVTM and CDR2 ANQGSEA. The CDR3 sequence is CSVAGQGGSYEQYF. For the CDR3, the DNA is TGCAGCGTTGCCGGACAGGGGGGATCCTACGAGCAGTACTTC.

The chain has TRBV6-1 and TRBJ1-1, with D unclear. CDR3 size: 12 residues. Germline V gives CDR1 MNHNS, CDR2 SASEGT. V shed 3 bases and J shed 10 bases, with 12 bases lying between them. CDR3 sequence reads: CASSEGTIGAFF. The CDR3 DNA is TGTGCCAGCAGTGAGGGCACGATCGGAGCTTTCTTT.

CDR3 region: CASSLATGLNTEAFF. The CDR3 DNA reads TGCGCCAGCAGCTTGGCGACAGGATTGAACACTGAAGCTTTCTTT. The V call is TRBV5-1, the J call TRBJ1-1; TRBD1 is a possible D gene (6 bases). Trimming left V 0 bases short and J 0 bases short, with 9 bases between. The CDR3 is made up of 15 amino acids. Germline CDR1 is SGHRS and CDR2 is YFSETQ.

The chain has TRBV29-1 and TRBJ2-7, with TRBD2 identical over 7 bases. CDR1 and CDR2 (germline): SQVTM, ANQGSEA. The V and J ends lost 6 bases and 3 bases, in that order; junction bases with no gene match: 5. The CDR3 totals 12 residues. This chain's CDR3 is CSVRTRHYEQYF. The CDR3, as DNA: TGCAGCGTCCGGACTAGACACTACGAGCAGTACTTC.

The rearrangement joins TRBV2 to TRBJ2-5; 12 positions match TRBD2. Germline lookup yields CDR1 SNHLY and CDR2 FYNNEI. The CDR3 extends over 15 amino acids. Germline trimming cut 7 bases from V and 4 bases from J; bases unmatched to any gene: 7. DNA of the CDR3: TGTGCCAGCATTATACTAGCGGGAGGAGGAGAGACCCAGTACTTC. The encoded protein is CASIILAGGGETQYF. Full variable domain (rest looked up from reference TRBV2 and TRBJ2-5): EPEVTQTPSHQVTQMGQEVILRCVPISNHLYFYWYRQILGQKVEFLVSFYNNEISEKSEIFDDQFSVERPDGSNFTLKIRSTKLEDSAMYFCASIILAGGGETQYFGPGTRLLVL.

This rearrangement joins TRBV19 to TRBJ1-1; 7 bases align to TRBD1. This CDR3 is built from 14 residues. The ends lost 3 bases at V and 1 base at J; junction bases unmatched: 2. CDR1 LNHDA and CDR2 SQIVND come from the germline V gene (reference sequence). CDR3 sequence reads: CASSMGQSNTEAFF. CDR3 DNA sequence: TGTGCCAGTAGTATGGGACAGTCGAACACTGAAGCTTTCTTT.

The genes are TRBV15 and TRBJ1-2, with D unclear. CDR1 is LNHNV, CDR2 YYDKDF, per germline (reference sequence). Trimming cost V 1 base and J 3 bases, with 12 bases left between them. This CDR3 region has 15 residues. The CDR3 DNA follows: TGTGCCACCAGCAGAGTGGCGGAGAACTACTATGGCTACACCTTC. Translation: CATSRVAENYYGYTF.

The chain employs TRBV28 and TRBJ1-3, with TRBD1 matching over 12 bases. CDR1 is MDHEN, CDR2 SYDVKM, per germline. This CDR3 region has 17 residues. The trim removed 6 bases at V and 2 bases at J, leaving 8 bases unmatched. CDR3 nucleotide sequence: TGTGCCAGCAGCTCCGGGACAGGGGGCCTTGCTGGAAACACCATATATTTT. Translated: CASSSGTGGLAGNTIYF. Based on the CDR3 plus reference TRBV28 and TRBJ1-3, the full variable domain is DVKVTQSSRYLVKRTGEKVFLECVQDMDHENMFWYRQDPGLGLRLIYFSYDVKMKEKGDIPEGYSVSREKKERFSLILESASTNQTSMYLCASSSGTGGLAGNTIYFGEGSWLTVV.

The chain combines TRBV15 with TRBJ2-7; 11 positions match TRBD2. V shed 1 base, J shed 2 bases, and the junction held 4 bases outside the gene matches. The CDR3 is 16 residues long. Germline assignment: CDR1 LNHNV and CDR2 YYDKDF (reference sequence). CDR3 in amino acids: CATSRGSTSGAYEQYF. DNA of the CDR3: TGTGCCACCAGCAGAGGATCGACTAGCGGGGCCTACGAGCAGTACTTC.

This chain links TRBV6-1 with TRBJ1-4, with 7 bases lining up with TRBD1. The CDR3 has 15 residues. V was pared by 6 bases and J by 7 bases, with 11 bases of the junction left unmatched. CDR1 and CDR2 from the germline V gene are MNHNS and SASEGT. CDR3 in amino acids: CASSDQGGYGEKLFF. For the CDR3, the DNA is TGTGCCAGCAGCGACCAGGGGGGTTACGGTGAAAAACTGTTTTTT.

V and J are TRBV6-1 and TRBJ2-5, with unresolved D. Trimming removed 5 bases at V and 4 bases at J, with 14 bases between. The CDR3 contains 14 residues. CDR1 and CDR2 (germline): MNHNS, SASEGT. The CDR3 loop is CASSHLTSRETQYF. The CDR3 DNA is TGTGCCAGCAGTCACCTAACGTCCCGAGAGACCCAGTACTTC.

The chain links TRBV7-3 to TRBJ1-1; TRBD1 agrees at 8 bases. V lost 5 bases, J lost 2 bases, and 4 bases stayed unmatched. Germline assignment: CDR1 SGHTA and CDR2 FQGTGA. The CDR3 is 14 amino acids. The CDR3 nucleotides read TGTGCCAGCAGCCGGACAGGGTTTAACACTGAAGCTTTCTTT. As protein: CASSRTGFNTEAFF.

The V and J genes are TRBV29-1 and TRBJ2-1, with TRBD2 identical over 8 bases. The CDR3 contains 13 residues. The germline V gene encodes CDR1 SQVTM and CDR2 ANQGSEA. Losses at the gene ends were 4 bases for V and 8 bases for J; bases not matched to a gene: 7. The CDR3 nucleotides are TGCAGCGTTGGGGCTAGCGGGCCTCATGAGCAGTTCTTC. This translates into CSVGASGPHEQFF.